This passage covers 17 T cell receptor beta chains from one sample sequenced in a study of a mutant IDH1 vaccine in newly diagnosed glioma. Time point here: week 35, safety follow-up. It was 300 ug of mutant IDH1 20-mer peptide that made up each vaccine dose, given with topical imiquimod. Repertoires were generated with immunoSEQ multiplex PCR, while TCRdb's copy carries only in-frame clones and drops some. In the table there are about 55,000 clones, around 80% of which are singletons. No antigen is known for these receptors. Sequenced here: PBMCs, sampled from a glioma patient whose treatment included an IDH1 peptide vaccine. The source of these receptors is a woman aged 18-29 years with glioma.

This clone was detected once. The V gene is TRBV4-2, the J gene TRBJ2-2; the D call may be TRBD1 or TRBD2 (6 bases each). The CDR3 length is 17 residues. Germline values: CDR1 LGHNA, CDR2 YNFKEQ. The V end was cut by 0 bases, the J end by 5 bases, with 16 bases between. In DNA form, the CDR3 reads TGTGCCAGCAGCCAAGAGCCGGGGGCATCCCGTACCGGGGAGCTGTTTTTT. Protein: CASSQEPGASRTGELFF.

This sequence joins TRBV18 and TRBJ2-7; TRBD1 or TRBD2 may be the D gene (7 bases each). V was pared by 6 bases and J by 3 bases, with 18 bases between. CDR3 length: 15 amino acids. The germline gives CDR1 KGHSH, CDR2 LQKENI. CDR3 sequence (DNA): TGTGCCAGCTCCTCCAGGGGGGGGAATCTCTACGAGCAGTACTTC. It is translated as CASSSRGGNLYEQYF.

V usage is TRBV23-1 and J usage is TRBJ2-4, with 9 bases aligning to TRBD1. TRBV23-1 is flagged as an ORF with uncertain function. The CDR3 is made up of 18 amino acids. Unmatched junction bases numbered 17, after V lost 7 bases and J lost 4 bases. CDR3 nucleotide sequence: TGCGCCAGCAAAAGGGACAGGGAGGTTCGCTGTACGAAAAACATTCAGTACTTC. Protein sequence: CASKRDREVRCTKNIQYF.

The genes are TRBV5-1 and TRBJ1-1, with a weak D call TRBD1 (5 bases). The CDR3 totals 13 residues. Germline V CDR1 and CDR2: SGHRS, YFSETQ. V lost 3 bases and J 6 bases, leaving 12 bases between the germline ends. The CDR3 here is CASSWAGISEAFF. Here the CDR3 DNA reads TGCGCCAGCAGCTGGGCAGGGATCTCTGAAGCTTTCTTT.

The chain employs TRBV6-1 and TRBJ1-1, with D possibly matching TRBD1 (5 bases). Germline V CDR1 and CDR2: MNHNS, SASEGT. This CDR3 is 15 amino acids long. Deletions cut 2 bases from V and 3 bases from J, with 13 bases between. The CDR3 nucleotides read TGTGCCAGCAGTGAAAGGCAGGGACGGTACACTGAAGCTTTCTTT. Translation: CASSERQGRYTEAFF.

This clone was observed a single time. CDR3 region: CASRELAGKDEQYF. The CDR3 DNA reads TGTGCCAGTAGAGAACTAGCGGGGAAAGACGAGCAGTACTTC. The genes are TRBV19 and TRBJ2-7; 10 bases are shared with TRBD2. The CDR3 sequence is 14 residues long. With 6 bases clipped from V and 5 bases from J, the junction kept 7 bases outside the gene matches. Germline-derived CDR1 and CDR2 are LNHDA and SQIVND (reference sequence). The full variable domain, its missing parts supplied by reference TRBV19 and TRBJ2-7, is DGGITQSPKYLFRKEGQNVTLSCEQNLNHDAMYWYRQDPGQGLRLIYYSQIVNDFQKGDIAEGYSVSREKKESFPLTVTSAQKNPTAFYLCASRELAGKDEQYFGPGTRLTVT.

The chain links TRBV5-4 to TRBJ2-7; D is tentatively TRBD1 or TRBD2 (5 bases each). The germline V gene has CDR1 SGHNT and CDR2 YYREEE (reference sequence). The CDR3 consists of 16 residues. V shed 5 bases and J shed 0 bases, with 18 bases lying between them. The CDR3 loop reads CASRSEVAGSSYEQYF. CDR3 nucleotides: TGTGCCAGCAGGTCGGAAGTGGCAGGGAGCTCCTACGAGCAGTACTTC.

This chain joins TRBV6-5 and TRBJ1-1, with D possibly matching TRBD1 (6 bases). V lost 3 bases, J lost 4 bases, and 12 bases lay in between. CDR3 length: 14 amino acids. Germline lookup yields CDR1 MNHEY and CDR2 SVGAGI. Written as DNA, the CDR3 is TGTGCCAGCAGTTATAGGGGAGGGGGCACTGAAGCTTTCTTT. It translates to CASSYRGGGTEAFF.

The chain carries TRBV4-3 and TRBJ2-5, with D perhaps TRBD1 or TRBD2 (6 bases each). The CDR3 spans 15 residues. Looked up from germline, CDR1 is LGHNA and CDR2 is YSLEER. V gave up 7 bases and J gave up 5 bases, with 20 bases separating them. For the CDR3, the DNA is TGCGCCAGCACTCCAAACACAGGGAGGTGGGAGACCCAGTACTTC. Translated: CASTPNTGRWETQYF.

The rearrangement joins TRBV7-9 to TRBJ2-1; the D is unclear. The CDR3 is 11 amino acids. V was trimmed by 3 bases and J by 7 bases, leaving 4 bases between them. In germline, CDR1 is SEHNR, CDR2 FQNEAQ (reference sequence). The chain's CDR3 is CASSFRNEQFF. CDR3 in DNA: TGTGCCAGCAGCTTTAGGAATGAGCAGTTCTTC.

This clone was seen only once. This chain links TRBV5-1 with TRBJ1-6; a weak D match, TRBD1 (5 bases). The CDR3 is made up of 16 amino acids. V was shortened by 0 bases and J by 7 bases, with 14 bases between the two germline ends. In germline, CDR1 is SGHRS, CDR2 YFSETQ. The CDR3 DNA sequence: TGCGCCAGCAGCTTGGATGGAGGTGGGACCAATTCACCCCTCCACTTT. It translates to CASSLDGGGTNSPLHF.

The CDR3 is CASGLVRGTSGADTQYF. The DNA of the CDR3 is TGTGCTAGTGGTTTGGTACGGGGGACTAGCGGGGCAGATACGCAGTATTTT. The rearrangement links TRBV12-5 to TRBJ2-3; 13 bases are a match to TRBD2. Germline V CDR1 and CDR2: LGHNT, FRNRAP. Trimming at V came to 0 bases and at J to 4 bases, leaving 4 bases not matched to a gene. The CDR3 runs 17 residues.

V usage is TRBV28 and J usage is TRBJ2-7, with a tentative D call TRBD1 (7 bases). The germline V gene has CDR1 MDHEN and CDR2 SYDVKM. The CDR3 loop spans 14 amino acids. The V gene lost 3 bases and the J gene lost 1 base, with 10 bases spanning the gap. Written as DNA, the CDR3 is TGTGCCAGCAGTTTGGCGGGACAGTCCTACGAGCAGTACTTC. The encoded protein is CASSLAGQSYEQYF.

This clone has just a few counts. The rearrangement links TRBV5-1 to TRBJ2-1; 12 bases are a match to TRBD2. The CDR3 length is 16 residues. V lost 2 bases, J lost 8 bases, and 8 bases stayed unmatched. Per germline, CDR1 SGHRS and CDR2 YFSETQ. Here the CDR3 DNA reads TGCGCCAGCAGCTTACGGTCTAGCGGGGGGGCGTATGAGCAGTTCTTC. Its protein is CASSLRSSGGAYEQFF.

The V call is TRBV7-2, the J call TRBJ1-4; 10 nucleotides line up with TRBD1. Germline loops: CDR1 SGHTA, CDR2 FQGNSA. This CDR3 has 15 residues. Germline trimming cut 6 bases from V and 8 bases from J; bases unmatched to any gene: 9. CDR3 in amino acids: CASSSDRGPGEKLFF. CDR3 coding DNA: TGTGCCAGCAGTTCAGACAGGGGGCCAGGCGAAAAACTGTTTTTT.

This clone was found once. The chain recombines TRBV5-1 with TRBJ1-1, with a tentative D call TRBD1 (6 bases). Germline CDR1 reads SGHRS; CDR2 reads YFSETQ. V lost 2 bases and J lost 5, with 13 bases in between. The CDR3 loop spans 14 amino acids. The CDR3 DNA sequence: TGCGCCAGCAGCTTTTCCGGGGGCCGGACTGAAGCTTTCTTT. Protein product: CASSFSGGRTEAFF.

The chain employs TRBV19 and TRBJ2-3; the D gene is possibly TRBD1 (6 bases). The germline V gene has CDR1 LNHDA and CDR2 SQIVND (reference sequence). V was trimmed by 6 bases and J by 3 bases, leaving 16 bases between them. The CDR3 consists of 15 residues. CDR3 sequence (DNA): TGTGCCAGTAGCCTGGACAGAGGGGGAACAGATACGCAGTATTTT. Protein product: CASSLDRGGTDTQYF.